This record concerns one T cell receptor beta chain sequence. What it binds is unknown. This entry is derived from a study of CD8 T cells in ankylosing spondylitis. Study results and caveats: Reportedly, disease-linked clones are significantly enriched in ankylosing spondylitis patients' matched synovial fluid. Seemingly characteristic of ankylosing spondylitis blood was a TCR beta motif consisting of roughly 8 highly homologous variants. Reactive arthritis synovial fluid and blood previously showed some of these motif variants. Relatively rare in peripheral blood, disease-linked clones were also CD8+.

Germline V gene data show CDR1 as SGHAT and CDR2 as FQNNGV. This CDR3 is 18 amino acids long. V lost 1 base to trimming and J lost 4 bases; unmatched junction nucleotides: 11. Making use of molecular barcodes, quantitative 5'-RACE generated TCR beta libraries. TCRdb recomputed calls from the 5' RACE reads with MiXCR, one row per CDR3 protein. The sample includes roughly 300,000 distinct CDR3 sequences, roughly 8% of them seen just once. The sequenced sample was blood, either unsorted or a sorted T cell fraction (not recorded which). The sequence derives from a male donor with ankylosing spondylitis. The chain links TRBV11-2 to TRBJ2-3; 10 bases line up with TRBD1. This chain's CDR3 is CASSLGGVRQGAADTQYF. The CDR3 DNA sequence: TGTGCCAGCAGCTTAGGCGGTGTCCGACAGGGGGCCGCAGATACGCAGTATTTT. Complete variable domain (other parts from reference TRBV11-2 and TRBJ2-3): EAGVAQSPRYKIIEKRQSVAFWCNPISGHATLYWYQQILGQGPKLLIQFQNNGVVDDSQLPKDRFSAERLKGVDSTLKIQPAKLEDSAVYLCASSLGGVRQGAADTQYFGPGTRLTVL.